This T cell receptor beta chain was identified in a study of metastatic and nonmetastatic thyroid tumors. The overall study: The comparison covered peripheral blood and tumor or nodule tissue in malignant and benign thyroid patients. Study-wide results and limits: Reports indicated that malignant thyroid tumors showed significantly higher TCR beta diversity than benign nodules did, in blood and tumor.

No patient received treatment before thyroid surgery. The authors' processing: Using the CDR3 differences seen across clinicopathological groups, the authors built a distant-metastasis classifier for papillary thyroid cancer, which was meant to discriminate distant-metastatic patients. TCRdb re-analyzed the PCR reads using MiXCR. In this record, the V and J calls reflect TCRdb's handling and not the investigators' own analysis. The table records about 9,000 clones, approximately 14% of them present only once. The V end was cut by 3 bases, the J end by 5 bases, with 16 bases between. The CDR3 runs 15 residues. Germline CDR1 reads MNHEY; CDR2 reads SMNVEV (reference sequence). This clone was counted ten times or more. What it binds is not known.

The origin of this receptor is a female donor with papillary thyroid cancer or a benign thyroid nodule (not recorded which). Some clones in this sample may be carry-over from other donors' samples. Specimen: blood. This rearrangement joins TRBV27 to TRBJ1-1, with D possibly matching TRBD1 (5 bases). CDR3 amino acids: CASSLDPDRGTEAFF. For the CDR3, the DNA is TGTGCCAGCAGTTTGGACCCAGACAGAGGGACTGAAGCTTTCTTT.